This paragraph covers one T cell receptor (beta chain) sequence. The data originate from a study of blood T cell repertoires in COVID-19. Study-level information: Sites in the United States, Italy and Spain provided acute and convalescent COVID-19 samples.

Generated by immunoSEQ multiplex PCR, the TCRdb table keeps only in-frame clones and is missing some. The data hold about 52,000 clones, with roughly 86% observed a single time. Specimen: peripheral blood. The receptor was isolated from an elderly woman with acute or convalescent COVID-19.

The CDR3 nucleotides read TGTGCCAGCAGTCCCGGGACAGCCCACAATGAGCAGTTCTTC. Amino acids: CASSPGTAHNEQFF. The chain recombines TRBV6-5 with TRBJ2-1, with 7 bases that match TRBD1. This CDR3 is built from 14 residues. J was trimmed by 5 bases and V by 5 bases; bases with no gene match: 6. Germline CDR1 is MNHEY and CDR2 is SVGAGI.